The rows below give T cell receptor beta chains drawn from one sample of a study of read filtering for tumor transcriptome and immune sequencing. TCRdb fed the reads into MiXCR, producing one record per CDR3 protein. The data contain 60,000 or so distinct CDR3 sequences, roughly a fifth of them seen just once; the ten biggest clones take up roughly 11%. Sample: a population of CD138-negative cells sorted from bone marrow. These receptors all come from a donor aged 40 or older with multiple myeloma. Each CDR3 is given without its conserved first and last residue. Size is stated for part of the rows, as once, few or many counts, or as a class when the clone is expanded.

size	J	V	CDR3
many	TRBJ2-3	TRBV10-3	AISDVRGDTQY
few	TRBJ2-7	TRBV10-3	AISGFRGEEQY
.	TRBJ2-7	TRBV11-3	ASSSLRGIVYEQY
.	TRBJ2-2	TRBV6-1	ASSARGGNTGELF
many	TRBJ1-2	TRBV3-1	ASSQADRAGYT
many	TRBJ2-2	TRBV28	ATRENTGELF
.	TRBJ2-2	TRBV6-5	ASSYVSGNTGELF
many	TRBJ2-2	TRBV28	ASSLGRSGELF
.	TRBJ2-1	TRBV11-2	ASSLDRASGGLNEQF
many	TRBJ2-1	TRBV7-8	ASSLPSGLGGSSSYNEQF
many	TRBJ2-2	TRBV20-1	SAKGTNTGELF
many	TRBJ2-3	TRBV6-1	ASSEATFTDTQY
many	TRBJ2-7	TRBV2	ASSEGGYEQY
many	TRBJ1-2	TRBV4-2	ASSPLEGNYGYT
once	TRBJ2-1	TRBV7-3	AISLGRYNEQF
many	TRBJ2-3	TRBV11-3	ASSLETDTQY
many	TRBJ2-5	TRBV14	ASSQESRPAETQY
many	TRBJ1-1	TRBV10-3	AISDPTGKGGMNTEAF
many	TRBJ2-5	TRBV28	ASRLAGQETQY
many	TRBJ1-5	TRBV6-6	ASRRGQGNQPQH
.	TRBJ1-5	TRBV3-1	ASSHSDSNQPQH
many	TRBJ2-7	TRBV28	ASSLMTGPPYEQY
many	TRBJ2-1	TRBV29-1	SVSGLAAYNEQF
many	TRBJ1-1	TRBV11-2	ASSFSGARNTEAF
.	TRBJ2-7	TRBV7-2	ASSPPGQGVYEQY
many	TRBJ2-2	TRBV11-2	ASSLDPTGELF
many	TRBJ2-1	TRBV7-2	ASSFGLAGGRAEQF
many	TRBJ1-5	TRBV7-9	ASSQGRQPQH
.	TRBJ1-4	TRBV20-1	SAGEGQGRRKLF
.	TRBJ2-3	TRBV7-8	ASSLVGGTPDTQY
many	TRBJ2-7	TRBV5-1	ASSFGSEGDYEQY
few	TRBJ2-5	TRBV4-1	ASSQGGQIQETQY
.	TRBJ1-4	TRBV29-1	SATGTGDGEKLF
medium-sized	TRBJ2-1	TRBV7-3	ASSLIAGGFNEQF
many	TRBJ1-2	TRBV10-2	ASSADYGYT
few	TRBJ1-4	TRBV5-1	ASSLAGGTEGEKLF
many	TRBJ1-6	TRBV4-2	ASSQVTGQGNSPLH
many	TRBJ2-1	TRBV14	ASSQVTSVYYNEQL
many	TRBJ1-5	TRBV19	ASSIDGGNQPQH
many	TRBJ2-7	TRBV20-1	SARMDPYEQY
many	TRBJ2-5	TRBV19	ASSIEAYETQY
many	TRBJ2-7	TRBV30	AYSRGVRGEQY
.	TRBJ2-1	TRBV14	ASSQFEWTSGGAVGYNEQF
many	TRBJ2-3	TRBV7-9	ASSPRLAPDTQY
many	TRBJ2-5	TRBV6-2/TRBV6-3	ASSYSGRDIPRETQY
many	TRBJ2-1	TRBV6-1	ASVALAGYNEQF
many	TRBJ2-3	TRBV25-1	ASSELWGLYTQY